The 15 T cell receptor beta chains listed next were all sequenced from one sample in a study of tumor-infiltrating lymphocytes in primary liver carcinoma. Starting from approximately 0.45 ug of total RNA, TCR beta cDNA was produced with a primer in the constant region. Sequencing libraries for TCR beta derived from three nested multiplex PCR rounds that used slightly modified ARM-PCR. Rounds one and two of PCR, each of approximately 11 cycles, were primed with TRBV1-TRBV30 forward primers and a C-beta reverse primer. TCRdb reprocessed the multiplex PCR reads with MiXCR, giving one entry per CDR3 protein. Among roughly 36,000 distinct CDR3 sequences listed, roughly 80% were seen once. Investigators took RNA and DNA out together from roughly 18-30 mg of unsorted bulk tissue. Sequences were obtained from tumor-adjacent normal liver tissue. These TCRs come from a man aged 35-49 years with primary liver carcinoma and hepatitis B virus infection.

To note about this clonotype: The conserved phenylalanine or tryptophan is not found at the CDR3 terminus, so this likely reflects a read error. The chain joins TRBV6-5 to TRBJ2-7; tentative D call: TRBD2 (6 bases). The germline V gene encodes CDR1 MNHEY and CDR2 SVGAGI. CDR3 length: 13 residues. The CDR3 DNA sequence: TGTGCCAGCGAAATAGCGGATAACTACGACCAGTACCTC. Its protein is CASEIADNYDQYL.

To note about this clonotype: The final CDR3 position lacks the conserved phenylalanine or tryptophan, pointing to a likely read error. This sequence joins TRBV7-8 and TRBJ1-1; no clear D. This CDR3 is 14 amino acids long. V was cut by 3 bases and J by 0 bases, with 8 bases left in between. Germline values: CDR1 SGHVS, CDR2 FQNEAQ. CDR3 DNA: TGTGCCAGCAGCTTCCTGGGCCTGAACACTGAAGCTTTCTTG. Translation: CASSFLGLNTEAFL.

About this clonotype itself: A read error may produce the germline difference seen at one junction end. The rearrangement uses TRBV6-2 or TRBV6-3 and TRBJ2-7; unclear D gene. The CDR3 spans 15 residues. The germline gives CDR1 MNHEY, CDR2 SVGEGT. CDR3 sequence: CTSSYKPISSYEQYF. The CDR3 bases are TGTACCAGCAGTTATAAGCCTATCAGCTCCTACGAGCAATACTTC.

This clonotype was counted at least ten times. The chain joins TRBV28 to TRBJ2-4; tentatively, D is TRBD1 (5 bases). Deletions cut 6 bases from V and 3 bases from J, with 12 bases between. CDR3 length: 14 residues. Germline V gives CDR1 MDHEN, CDR2 SYDVKM. CDR3 DNA sequence: TGTGCCAGCAGACCCTTAGGGGACAAAAACATTCAGTACTTC. It codes for CASRPLGDKNIQYF.

J is TRBJ2-1 and V is TRBV7-7; possible D gene TRBD1, 5 bases. This CDR3 comprises 14 residues. V dropped 4 bases and J dropped 0 bases, with 7 bases sitting between them. The V gene's germline CDR1 is SSHAT and CDR2 FNYEAQ (reference sequence). The CDR3 DNA reads as TGTGCCAGCAGCTACGACAGCTCCTACAATGAGCAGTTCTTC. It codes for CASSYDSSYNEQFF.

This clonotype was detected ten times or more. The genes are TRBV5-1 and TRBJ2-3, with 14 bases aligning to TRBD2. There are 15 residues in the CDR3. CDR1 and CDR2 (germline): SGHRS, YFSETQ. J was trimmed by 7 bases and V by 4 bases; bases with no gene match: 5. In nucleotides, the CDR3 is TGCGCCAGCAGCCTACGGACTAGCGGGGGGAATACGCAGTATTTT. It is translated as CASSLRTSGGNTQYF.

The rearrangement links TRBV29-1 to TRBJ2-1, with D perhaps matching TRBD2 (5 bases). The CDR3 contains 15 residues. Trimming pared 3 bases from V and 6 bases from J, leaving 18 bases between. Per the germline V gene, CDR1 is SQVTM and CDR2 is ANQGSEA. The CDR3 sequence is CSVDGHEGSFNEQFF. CDR3 DNA sequence: TGCAGCGTTGATGGTCACGAGGGTAGTTTCAATGAGCAGTTCTTC.

Note on this clonotype: Because the CDR3 is missing its conserved closing phenylalanine or tryptophan, this is likely a read error. This chain joins TRBV5-5 and TRBJ2-5; unclear D gene. The CDR3 has 15 residues. Germline V gene data show CDR1 as SGHKS and CDR2 as YYEKEE (reference sequence). CDR3 amino acids: CVSSLSVGIQETQYI. The CDR3 DNA is TGTGTCAGCAGCTTGAGCGTTGGCATTCAAGAGACCCAGTACATC.

As concerns this clonotype: At one end, the junction sequence differs from germline, possibly due to a read error. This rearrangement joins TRBV14 to TRBJ2-1; 8 positions match TRBD2. This CDR3 is built from 16 residues. Germline loops: CDR1 SGHDN, CDR2 FVKESK. The DNA for the CDR3 is TGTGCCAGGAGTGCCGTAGCGGGATCGGTAAACAATCAGCAGTTCTTC. Protein product: CARSAVAGSVNNQQFF.

Remarks on this clonotype: At one of its ends the junction is not consistent with the germline gene, which may arise from a read error. The chain recombines TRBV24-1 with TRBJ2-7; TRBD2 matches at 7 bases. Per germline, CDR1 KGHDR and CDR2 SFDVKD. The CDR3 loop spans 16 amino acids. The CDR3 protein is CATSDLLPSGAYEQCF. CDR3 nucleotide sequence: TGCGCCACCAGTGATTTGCTTCCTAGCGGTGCCTACGAGCAGTGCTTC.

A note on this clonotype: A junction boundary mismatches the germline segment, possibly from a read error. CDR3 nucleotide sequence: TGCGCCAGCAGCCACCCCCCCGACACAGTGGGCGGGGAGCTGTCTTTT. Encoded protein: CASSHPPDTVGGELSF. The chain carries TRBV4-1 and TRBJ2-2; D is perhaps TRBD2 (6 bases). Germline CDR1 MGHRA, CDR2 YSYEKL. The CDR3 runs 16 residues.

This clonotype occurred many times. V usage is TRBV14 and J usage is TRBJ2-2, with D possibly matching TRBD1 (5 bases). The CDR3 has 17 amino acids. Trimming took off 1 base at V and 1 base at J, with 13 bases between the two ends. CDR1 is SGHDN, CDR2 FVKESK, per germline. The CDR3, as DNA: TGTGCCAGCAGCCAAGGAAGCAGAACAGGGAACACCGGGGAGCTGTTTTTT. Its translation: CASSQGSRTGNTGELFF.

The chain combines TRBV11-1 with TRBJ2-7, with unresolved D. The CDR3 is made up of 13 amino acids. Trimming shortened V by 6 bases and J by 13 bases, and 22 bases separated the two germline ends. Germline V gives CDR1 SGHAT, CDR2 FQDESV (reference sequence). CDR3 protein: CASRGKRSYELYF. The DNA of the CDR3 is TGTGCCAGCAGAGGGAAGCGATCCTACGAGCTCTACTTC.

This clonotype turned up a few times. This chain uses TRBV11-2 with TRBJ2-7; weak D call: TRBD1 (5 bases). The germline CDR1 and CDR2 sequences are SGHAT and FQNNGV. The CDR3 runs to 14 residues. The V end was cut by 5 bases, the J end by 7 bases, with 18 bases between. CDR3 sequence (DNA): TGTGCCAGCAGCATTACAGGTCCGTTTGGAGAGCAGTACTTC. This codes for CASSITGPFGEQYF.

On this clonotype itself: The junction departs from the called germline gene at one end, perhaps through a read error. This chain connects TRBV4-1 to TRBJ2-3; D may be TRBD1 (6 bases). The CDR3 covers 15 residues. The germline gives CDR1 MGHRA, CDR2 YSYEKL. CDR3 in amino acids: CVSSQSGHGADTQYF. CDR3 nucleotides: TGCGTCAGCAGCCAATCGGGACATGGGGCCGATACGCAGTATTTT.